The clone carrying this T cell receptor beta chain was observed a handful of times. Antigen: not known. The CDR3 extends over 15 amino acids. In germline, CDR1 is SNHLY, CDR2 FYNNEI. The V and J ends lost 7 bases and 4 bases, in that order; junction bases with no gene match: 8. This specimen belongs to a study of T cells in Graves' hyperthyroidism and ophthalmopathy. Study background: At initial diagnosis, before any treatment had begun, peripheral blood was obtained. Overall study results and limits: Blood also carried most thyroid clonotypes expanded above 0.001.

TCR beta CDR3 region amplification was performed from RNA transcripts. RT-PCR in the first round (using the HTBI primer set) targeted the TCR CDR3. TCRdb itself ran the multiplex PCR reads through MiXCR, one entry per CDR3 protein. The profile shows some 490,000 distinct CDR3 sequences, 20% to 25% of them singletons. The chain couples TRBV2 to TRBJ2-2; the match to TRBD1 covers 8 bases. This TCR came from a woman in her seventies with Graves' ophthalmopathy. The sequencing sample was made of blood. The CDR3 is CASTRQGTGTGELFF. CDR3 coding DNA: TGTGCCAGCACGAGACAGGGGACGGGCACCGGGGAGCTGTTTTTT. The whole variable domain, remainder taken from reference TRBV2 and TRBJ2-2, is EPEVTQTPSHQVTQMGQEVILRCVPISNHLYFYWYRQILGQKVEFLVSFYNNEISEKSEIFDDQFSVERPDGSNFTLKIRSTKLEDSAMYFCASTRQGTGTGELFFGEGSRLTVL.